Listed here are 11 T cell receptor beta chains from one sample, sequenced in a study of response to subunit inactivated influenza vaccine. TCRdb called the RT-PCR reads again in MiXCR, with one record for every CDR3 protein. The table includes under 950,000 distinct CDR3 sequences, 21% detected once. The specimen was PBMCs from blood, collected roughly 5 days after vaccination. These receptors were collected from a man aged 50 or older who received an inactivated influenza vaccine.

The table lists this clonotype with many counts. The chain employs TRBV12-3 or TRBV12-4 and TRBJ1-2; TRBD1 matches 7 bases. The CDR3 totals 13 residues. The ends lost 3 bases at V and 8 bases at J; junction bases unmatched: 6. The CDR3 protein is CASSLGTAGGYTF. In DNA, the CDR3 is TGTGCCAGCAGTTTGGGGACAGCGGGAGGCTACACCTTC.

J is TRBJ2-1 and V is TRBV20-1, with D unresolved. The CDR3 is 14 amino acids. The V and J ends lost 3 bases and 1 base respectively, with 10 bases between them. Germline V CDR1 and CDR2: DFQATT, SNEGSKA (reference sequence). The CDR3 sequence is CSASGPASYNEQFF. DNA for the CDR3: TGCAGTGCTAGTGGACCCGCTTCCTACAATGAGCAGTTCTTC.

This clonotype was observed a handful of times. The genes are TRBV4-1 and TRBJ1-5, with TRBD1 as a possible D gene (6 bases). Trimming pared 1 base from V and 7 bases from J, leaving 14 bases between. The CDR3 is 15 amino acids. Germline loops: CDR1 MGHRA, CDR2 YSYEKL. In nucleotides, the CDR3 is TGCGCCAGCAGCCAAGGGGACACCTATTTACAGCCCCAGCATTTT. The encoded protein is CASSQGDTYLQPQHF.

The chain has TRBV28 and TRBJ2-1; the match to TRBD1 covers 8 bases. With 8 bases clipped from V and 7 bases from J, the junction kept 10 bases outside the gene matches. The CDR3 is 14 residues long. Per germline, CDR1 MDHEN and CDR2 SYDVKM. The CDR3 nucleotides read TGTGCCAGCCGAACGGACAGGGCGAGTAATGAGCAGTTCTTC. Translating gives CASRTDRASNEQFF.

V is TRBV18 and J is TRBJ2-1; 8 nucleotides agree with TRBD2. This CDR3 is 15 amino acids long. Germline CDR1 reads KGHSH; CDR2 reads LQKENI. Losses at the gene ends were 6 bases for V and 6 bases for J; bases not matched to a gene: 10. CDR3 DNA sequence: TGTGCCAGCTCTTCCCCGGGGGGGCGGACCAATGAGCAGTTCTTC. Translating it yields CASSSPGGRTNEQFF.

This clonotype was detected only a few times. The chain links TRBV20-1 to TRBJ2-3; 10 nucleotides line up with TRBD2. From germline, CDR1 is DFQATT and CDR2 SNEGSKA (reference sequence). The CDR3 contains 18 residues. The junction had 14 bases not matched to a gene; V was cut back by 3 bases and J by 2 bases. CDR3: CSASTLAGANLNTDTQYF. The CDR3 DNA reads as TGCAGTGCTAGTACGCTAGCGGGGGCTAACCTAAACACAGATACGCAGTATTTT.

This clonotype has only a few counts. This rearrangement joins TRBV6-1 to TRBJ2-2; weak D call: TRBD1 (6 bases). This CDR3 contains 15 residues. Trimming removed 7 bases from V and 2 bases from J, with 14 bases in between. Germline V gene lookup returns CDR1 MNHNS and CDR2 SASEGT. The CDR3 DNA reads as TGTGCCAGCACCACAGGGCAGGGCAACACCGGGGAGCTGTTTTTT. Protein: CASTTGQGNTGELFF.

This chain joins TRBV20-1 and TRBJ2-7, with D perhaps TRBD2 (6 bases). This CDR3 contains 15 residues. With 0 bases removed from V and 4 bases from J, the gap between germline ends came to 16 bases. Germline V CDR1 and CDR2: DFQATT, SNEGSKA (reference sequence). For the CDR3, the DNA is TGCAGTGCTAGAGATTTGGGACTCCTGAATTACGAGCAGTACTTC. Amino acid sequence: CSARDLGLLNYEQYF.

The gene calls are TRBV7-8 and TRBJ2-7; TRBD1 aligns across 7 bases. The CDR3 contains 14 residues. J gave up 12 bases and V 8 bases, and 19 bases lay outside the gene matches. Looked up from germline, CDR1 is SGHVS and CDR2 is FQNEAQ. CDR3 sequence reads: CASGGQKASLEWYF. The CDR3 bases are TGTGCCAGCGGGGGACAGAAAGCCTCCTTAGAGTGGTACTTC.

The rearrangement uses TRBV11-2 and TRBJ2-7; a possible D gene is TRBD2 (6 bases). The CDR3 runs to 16 residues. Germline V gene lookup returns CDR1 SGHAT and CDR2 FQNNGV. V was shortened by 0 bases and J by 1 base, with 13 bases between the two germline ends. This chain's CDR3 is CASSLDYGTPSYEQYF. Written as DNA, the CDR3 is TGTGCCAGCAGCTTAGATTACGGGACTCCATCCTACGAGCAGTACTTC. The full variable domain, in which reference TRBV11-2 and TRBJ2-7 provide the parts outside the CDR3, is EAGVAQSPRYKIIEKRQSVAFWCNPISGHATLYWYQQILGQGPKLLIQFQNNGVVDDSQLPKDRFSAERLKGVDSTLKIQPAKLEDSAVYLCASSLDYGTPSYEQYFGPGTRLTVT.

This chain connects TRBV7-6 to TRBJ1-5, with D uncertain. The CDR3 has 13 amino acids. CDR1 is SGHVS and CDR2 is FNYEAQ in the germline V gene. The germline V and J ends were trimmed by 1 base and 6 bases, with 7 bases remaining between them. The CDR3 loop is CASSLGWSQPQHF. The CDR3 DNA sequence: TGTGCCAGCAGCTTAGGGTGGAGTCAGCCCCAGCATTTT.